The clone carrying this T cell receptor (beta chain) was seen a handful of times. Trimming shortened V by 4 bases and J by 0 bases, and 7 bases separated the two germline ends. The CDR3 has 13 amino acids. CDR1 and CDR2 (germline): SQVTM, ANQGSEA. Each CDR3 protein is one row after TCRdb ran MiXCR on the 5' RACE reads. The sample contains about 360,000 distinct CDR3 sequences, roughly 20% of which appear only once. This entry is derived from a study of CD8 T cells in ankylosing spondylitis. The sequence came from a male donor with ankylosing spondylitis or in good health (not recorded which). This sequence joins TRBV29-1 and TRBJ1-3; D gene uncertain. Specimen: blood, either unsorted or a sorted T cell fraction (not recorded which). CDR3 loop: CSVAAYSGNTIYF. The DNA for the CDR3 is TGCAGCGTTGCCGCGTACTCTGGAAACACCATATATTTT.